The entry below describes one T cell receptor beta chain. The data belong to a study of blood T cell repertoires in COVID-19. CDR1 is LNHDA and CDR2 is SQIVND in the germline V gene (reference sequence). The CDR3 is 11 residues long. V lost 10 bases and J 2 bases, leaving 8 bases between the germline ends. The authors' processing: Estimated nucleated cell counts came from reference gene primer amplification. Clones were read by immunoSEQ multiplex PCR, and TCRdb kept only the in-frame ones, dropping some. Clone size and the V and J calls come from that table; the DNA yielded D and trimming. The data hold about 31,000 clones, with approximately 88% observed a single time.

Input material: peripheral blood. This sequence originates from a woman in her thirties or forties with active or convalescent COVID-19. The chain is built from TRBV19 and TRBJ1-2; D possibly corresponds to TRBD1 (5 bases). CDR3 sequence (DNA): TGTGCCATACAGGAAAACTATGGCTACACCTTC. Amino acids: CAIQENYGYTF. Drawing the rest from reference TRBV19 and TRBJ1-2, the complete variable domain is DGGITQSPKYLFRKEGQNVTLSCEQNLNHDAMYWYRQDPGQGLRLIYYSQIVNDFQKGDIAEGYSVSREKKESFPLTVTSAQKNPTAFYLCAIQENYGYTFGSGTRLTVV.